These 11 T cell receptor beta chains were all obtained from the same sample, sequenced in a study of blood T cell repertoires in COVID-19. Using immunoSEQ multiplex PCR, the repertoire was profiled, and TCRdb retains in-frame clones only, with some absent. The table has 16,000 or so clones, 85% to 90% seen once. Sequencing input: peripheral blood. Source of these receptors: a human donor in a cohort sampled during active COVID-19.

V gene TRBV4-3 combines with J gene TRBJ2-6; maybe TRBD1 (5 bases). Between the trimmed V and J ends, which lost 0 bases and 0 bases, there was a span of 12 bases. The CDR3 has 18 amino acids. CDR1 LGHNA and CDR2 YSLEER come from the germline V gene. The CDR3 is CASSQDGQGPSGANVLTF. In DNA form, the CDR3 reads TGCGCCAGCAGCCAAGATGGTCAGGGCCCCTCTGGGGCCAACGTCCTGACTTTC.

This chain connects TRBV3-1 (or the pseudogene TRBV3-2) to TRBJ2-3; a possible D gene is TRBD2 (5 bases). The V end was cut by 0 bases, the J end by 2 bases, with 15 bases between. CDR3 length: 17 amino acids. Germline CDR1 LGHDT, CDR2 YNNKEL (reference sequence). The CDR3 DNA is TGTGCCAGCAGCCAAGATCGCGAGGAGCGGTACACAGATACGCAGTATTTT. This encodes CASSQDREERYTDTQYF.

The chain combines TRBV6-5 with TRBJ2-7, with 8 nucleotides matching TRBD2. CDR3 length: 15 amino acids. The germline CDR1 and CDR2 sequences are MNHEY and SVGAGI. V dropped 6 bases and J dropped 0; count of bases not matched to a gene: 7. Here the CDR3 DNA reads TGTGCCAGCAGCCGTCAGAGCGGGGGCTCCTACGAGCAGTACTTC. Translated: CASSRQSGGSYEQYF.

This rearrangement joins TRBV6-6 to TRBJ1-5, with D perhaps matching TRBD1 (6 bases). The germline gives CDR1 MNHNY, CDR2 SVGAGI (reference sequence). Trimming took 6 bases from V and 0 from J, leaving 15 bases between them. The CDR3 runs 16 residues. CDR3 in amino acids: CASSRGRDISNQPQHF. The DNA for the CDR3 is TGTGCCAGCAGCCGAGGACGGGACATTAGCAATCAGCCCCAGCATTTT.

This chain joins TRBV14 and TRBJ1-3; D is ambiguous. Per germline, CDR1 SGHDN and CDR2 FVKESK. Trimming took 2 bases from V and 0 from J, leaving 14 bases between them. CDR3 size: 17 residues. The CDR3 DNA sequence: TGTGCCAGCAGCCAATGGAGACCGGGAAGCTCTGGAAACACCATATATTTT. This gives the protein CASSQWRPGSSGNTIYF.

V is TRBV6-4 and J is TRBJ2-1, with a possible D match to TRBD1 (6 bases). The length of the CDR3 is 14 residues. The V and J ends lost 5 bases and 2 bases respectively, with 10 bases between them. Per germline, CDR1 MRHNA and CDR2 SNTAGT. CDR3 in DNA: TGTGCCAGCAGTCAAACAGGGACCTACAATGAGCAGTTCTTC. Its translation: CASSQTGTYNEQFF.

This rearrangement joins TRBV9 to TRBJ1-1; TRBD1 might be the D (6 bases). Germline CDR1 is SGDLS and CDR2 is YYNGEE. CDR3 length: 15 amino acids. The V gene lost 1 base and the J gene lost 4 bases, with 14 bases spanning the gap. CDR3 sequence (DNA): TGTGCCAGCAGCGTATCGGGGGGCGCGGGCACTGAAGCTTTCTTT. This encodes CASSVSGGAGTEAFF. The whole variable domain, remainder taken from reference TRBV9 and TRBJ1-1, is DSGVTQTPKHLITATGQRVTLRCSPRSGDLSVYWYQQSLDQGLQFLIQYYNGEERAKGNILERFSAQQFPDLHSELNLSSLELGDSALYFCASSVSGGAGTEAFFGQGTRLTVV.

The chain uses TRBV18 and TRBJ1-5; D unclear. V shed 1 base and J shed 2 bases, with 12 bases lying between them. CDR1 is KGHSH and CDR2 is LQKENI in the germline V gene. This CDR3 comprises 16 residues. The CDR3, as DNA: TGTGCCAGCTCACCACTGCCACTGCGTGGCAATCAGCCCCAGCATTTT. Its protein is CASSPLPLRGNQPQHF.

This clone was seen a handful of times. J is TRBJ1-1 and V is TRBV2; 8 bases are shared with TRBD1. V dropped 6 bases and J dropped 4; count of bases not matched to a gene: 4. Germline assignment: CDR1 SNHLY and CDR2 FYNNEI. This CDR3 comprises 13 residues. Written as DNA, the CDR3 is TGTGCCAGCAGCGCAGACAGGGGCACTGAAGCTTTCTTT. Amino acid sequence: CASSADRGTEAFF.

The CDR3 is CASSTQTGFREKLFF. CDR3 nucleotides: TGCGCCAGCAGCACCCAAACAGGGTTCAGAGAAAAACTGTTTTTT. The J gene is TRBJ1-4, the V gene TRBV4-3; a possible D gene is TRBD1 (6 bases). The CDR3 length is 15 residues. Germline CDR1 and CDR2: LGHNA and YSLEER. Trimming removed 5 bases from V and 8 bases from J, with 18 bases in between.

The chain couples TRBV21-1 to TRBJ1-6; TRBD1 is taken as the D call from the table, unchecked against the DNA. TRBV21-1 is reported as a pseudogene. The CDR3 has 14 residues. The CDR3 DNA follows: TGTGCCAGCAGCAAAGGCAGGGGACACTCACCCCTCCACTTT. This gives the protein CASSKGRGHSPLHF.